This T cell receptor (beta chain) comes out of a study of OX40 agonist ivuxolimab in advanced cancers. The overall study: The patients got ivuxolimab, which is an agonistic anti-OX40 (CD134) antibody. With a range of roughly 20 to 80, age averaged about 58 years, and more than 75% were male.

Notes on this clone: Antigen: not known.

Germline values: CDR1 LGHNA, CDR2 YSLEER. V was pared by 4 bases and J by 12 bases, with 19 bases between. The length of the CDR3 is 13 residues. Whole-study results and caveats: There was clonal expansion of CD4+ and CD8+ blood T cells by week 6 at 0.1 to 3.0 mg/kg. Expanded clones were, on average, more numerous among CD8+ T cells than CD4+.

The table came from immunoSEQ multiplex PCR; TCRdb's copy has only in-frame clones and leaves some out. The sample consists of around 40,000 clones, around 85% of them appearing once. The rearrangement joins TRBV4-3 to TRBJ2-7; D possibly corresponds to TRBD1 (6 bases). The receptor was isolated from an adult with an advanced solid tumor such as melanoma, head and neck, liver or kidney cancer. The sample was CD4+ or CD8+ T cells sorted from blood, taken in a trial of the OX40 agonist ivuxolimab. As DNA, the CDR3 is TGCGCCAGCAGCCTGGGGACACAGAACACGCGGTACTTC. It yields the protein CASSLGTQNTRYF.